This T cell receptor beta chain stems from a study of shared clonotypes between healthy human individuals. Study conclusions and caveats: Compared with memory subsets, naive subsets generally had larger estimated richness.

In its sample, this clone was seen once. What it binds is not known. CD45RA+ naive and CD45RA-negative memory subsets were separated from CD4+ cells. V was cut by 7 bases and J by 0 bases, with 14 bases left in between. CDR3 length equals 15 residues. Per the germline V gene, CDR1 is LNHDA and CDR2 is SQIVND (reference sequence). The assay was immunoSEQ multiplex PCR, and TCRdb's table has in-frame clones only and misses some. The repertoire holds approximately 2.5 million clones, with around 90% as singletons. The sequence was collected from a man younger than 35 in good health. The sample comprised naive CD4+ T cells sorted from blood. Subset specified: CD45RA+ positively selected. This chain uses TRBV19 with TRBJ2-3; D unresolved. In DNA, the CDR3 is TGTGCCAGTACCCCCCGGGCACTTAGCACAGATACGCAGTATTTT. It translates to CASTPRALSTDTQYF. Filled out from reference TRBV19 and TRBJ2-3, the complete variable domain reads DGGITQSPKYLFRKEGQNVTLSCEQNLNHDAMYWYRQDPGQGLRLIYYSQIVNDFQKGDIAEGYSVSREKKESFPLTVTSAQKNPTAFYLCASTPRALSTDTQYFGPGTRLTVL.